This T cell receptor (beta chain) was sequenced in a study of cytomegalovirus exposure and HLA in healthy donors. Whole-study results and caveats: What was likely a sequencing artifact was a cluster of highly shared sequence variants. Per a later analysis, HLA-associated TCR beta chains showed more clonal expansion than other, equally common TCR beta chains.

Germline CDR1 and CDR2: SGHTA and FQGNSA. With 1 base removed from V and 1 base from J, the gap between germline ends came to 7 bases. This CDR3 spans 14 amino acids. 13 Jbeta primers and 60 Vbeta primers were used for the PCR. TCRdb keeps only in-frame clones here, not all; method: immunoSEQ multiplex PCR. The repertoire consists of roughly 34,000 clones, with about 72% occurring once and the leading ten covering under 8%. This clone was observed a few times. Its antigen is not identified. The sample taken for sequencing was PBMCs. This sequence joins TRBV7-2 and TRBJ1-1; D call uncertain. This clonotype was obtained from a man aged 25-45 years in good health and CMV-seronegative. The CDR3 spells CASSLGGGNTEAFF. The CDR3 nucleotides read TGTGCCAGCAGCTTAGGAGGCGGGAACACTGAAGCTTTCTTT.